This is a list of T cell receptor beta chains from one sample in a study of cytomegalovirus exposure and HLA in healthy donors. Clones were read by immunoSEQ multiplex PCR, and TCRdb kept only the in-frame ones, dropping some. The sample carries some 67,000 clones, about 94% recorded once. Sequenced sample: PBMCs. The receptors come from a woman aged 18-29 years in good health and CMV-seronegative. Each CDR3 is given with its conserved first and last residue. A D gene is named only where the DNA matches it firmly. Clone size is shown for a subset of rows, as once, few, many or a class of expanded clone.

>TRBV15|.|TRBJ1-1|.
TGTGCCACCAGCAGGTCCCTAGGAGAGAACACTGAAGCTTTCTTT
CATSRSLGENTEAFF
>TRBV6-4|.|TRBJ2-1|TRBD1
TGTGCCAGCAGCAACAGGGGGAACTCCTACAATGAGCAGTTCTTC
CASSNRGNSYNEQFF
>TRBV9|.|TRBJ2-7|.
TGTGCCAGCAGCGTAGGGGGGACTGAAGGCTACGAGCAGTACTTC
CASSVGGTEGYEQYF
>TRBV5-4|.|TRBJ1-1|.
TGTGCCAGCAGCCGTCGTGATACAGGAAACACTGAAGCTTTCTTT
CASSRRDTGNTEAFF
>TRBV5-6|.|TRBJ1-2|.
TGTGCCAGCAGCTTGGACCAACCGAGTGGCTACACCTTC
CASSLDQPSGYTF
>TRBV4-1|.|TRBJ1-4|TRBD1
TGCGCCAGCAGCCAAGGGACAGGGGAGGAAAAACTGTTTTTT
CASSQGTGEEKLFF
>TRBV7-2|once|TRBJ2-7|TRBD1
TGTGCCAGCAGTCTGGAGGACAGGGGATACGAGCAGTACTTC
CASSLEDRGYEQYF
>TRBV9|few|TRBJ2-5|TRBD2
TGTGGGTCCCGGACTAGCGGGAGACGGGCCGAGACCCAGTACTTC
CGSRTSGRRAETQYF
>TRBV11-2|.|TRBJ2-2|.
TGTGCCAGCAGCTTAGTCCACCAGGCCGGGGAGCTGTTTTTT
CASSLVHQAGELFF
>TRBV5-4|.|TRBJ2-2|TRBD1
TGTGCCAGCACCGGGGACAGGGGGCCCGGGGAGCTGTTTTTT
CASTGDRGPGELFF
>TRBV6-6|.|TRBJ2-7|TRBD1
TGTGCCAGCAGTGCCCCCGGGACAGCCCACGAGCAGTACTTC
CASSAPGTAHEQYF
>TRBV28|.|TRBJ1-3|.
TGTGCCAGCAGCCCAGGAGGGGCGGCCGGAAGAGGAAACACCATATATTTT
CASSPGGAAGRGNTIYF
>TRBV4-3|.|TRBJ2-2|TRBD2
TGCGCCAGCAGCCCTGGCGGGGGAGGGAGCACCGGGGAGCTGTTTTTT
CASSPGGGGSTGELFF
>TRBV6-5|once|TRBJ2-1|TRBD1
TGTGCCAGCAGTTACCTTCCAGGGGACAGCTACAATGAGCAGTTCTTC
CASSYLPGDSYNEQFF
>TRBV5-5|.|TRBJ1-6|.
TGTGCCAGCAGCATAAGCGGGAGTCATAATTCACCCCTCCACTTT
CASSISGSHNSPLHF
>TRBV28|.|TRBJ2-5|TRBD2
TGTGCCAGCAGTTCTTGGACTAGCGGCCAAGAGACCCAGTACTTC
CASSSWTSGQETQYF